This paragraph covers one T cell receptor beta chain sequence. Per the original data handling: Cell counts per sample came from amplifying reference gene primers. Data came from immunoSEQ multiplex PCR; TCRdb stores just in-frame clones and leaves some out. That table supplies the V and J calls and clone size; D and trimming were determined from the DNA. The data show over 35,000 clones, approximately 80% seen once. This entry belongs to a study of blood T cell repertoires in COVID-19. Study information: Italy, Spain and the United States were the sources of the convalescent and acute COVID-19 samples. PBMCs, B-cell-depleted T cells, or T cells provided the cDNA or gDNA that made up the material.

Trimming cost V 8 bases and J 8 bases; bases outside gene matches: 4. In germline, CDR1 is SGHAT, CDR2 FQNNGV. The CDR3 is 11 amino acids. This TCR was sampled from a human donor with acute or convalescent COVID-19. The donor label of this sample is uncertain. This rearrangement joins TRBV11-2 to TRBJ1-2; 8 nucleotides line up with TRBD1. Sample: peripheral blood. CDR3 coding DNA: TGTGCCAGCGGACAGGGATCCGGCTACACCTTC. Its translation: CASGQGSGYTF.